This T cell receptor (beta chain) is from a study of T-cell memory formation after mild COVID-19. The study, taken as a whole, reports: Largely, contracting CD4+ clones fell within CM and EM, and contracting CD8+ clones within EMRA.

This clonotype appeared a few times. Its antigen is undetermined. The CDR3 covers 15 residues. The V gene's germline CDR1 is MGHDK and CDR2 SYGVNS. The V and J ends lost 1 base and 0 bases respectively, with 7 bases between them. In TCRdb, the 5' RACE reads were re-called with MiXCR into one record per CDR3 protein. The repertoire has about 350,000 distinct CDR3 sequences, 20% to 25% of them found once; the top ten carry over 20%. The receptor comes from a man between 18 and 35 years old who had mild COVID-19 (a few samples of this study predate the infection). Cell type and time point are not known. The sequenced sample was PBMCs or a T cell subset sorted from them (not recorded which). The chain has TRBV25-1 and TRBJ1-3; D ambiguous. In DNA, the CDR3 is TGTGCCAGCAGTGAATCGGGTTACTCTGGAAACACCATATATTTT. Its translation: CASSESGYSGNTIYF.